This T cell receptor beta chain was sequenced during a study of molecular identifiers for immune sequencing clone quantification. Preparation methods for the bulk TCR libraries were those previously described, with listed TCR primers. TCRdb redid the calling of the PCR reads with MiXCR, one entry per CDR3 protein. The sample consists of about 86,000 distinct CDR3 sequences, around a quarter of them appearing once. This clonotype has at least ten counts. Its antigen is not identified. Study findings and constraints: Barcode-sharing identical TCR molecules could underestimate highly expanded clone sizes. Whereas clones above 20 RNA copies held under 1% of naive-cell molecules, they held over 98% of effector molecules.

Sorted naive CD8 T cells were those defined as CD8+CD4-CCR7+CD45RA+. V dropped 3 bases and J dropped 5 bases, with 10 bases sitting between them. The CDR3 consists of 13 residues. Germline V lookup: CDR1 MNHEY, CDR2 SVGEGT. The rearrangement uses TRBV6-2 or TRBV6-3 and TRBJ1-2, with D uncertain. The sequenced material came from naive CD8+ T cells from blood, with Jurkat cell RNA spiked in. Sample subset: FACS-sorted CD8+CD4-CCR7+CD45RA+ naive T cells. The source is a human donor in good health. Some libraries in this study had Jurkat cell RNA spiked in. In DNA, the CDR3 is TGTGCCAGCAGTTATGGAGGGATTTATGGCTACACCTTC. Encoded protein: CASSYGGIYGYTF.